This section outlines one TCR beta chain sequence together with its context. No antigen is known for it. The sample is drawn from a study of cytomegalovirus exposure and HLA in healthy donors. PCR primers comprised 60 Vbeta and 13 Jbeta primers. Measured with immunoSEQ multiplex PCR; TCRdb has only the in-frame clones, and not every one. The sample has 150,000 to 200,000 clones; roughly 79% are singletons. Notes on the study in general: In a later analysis, parvovirus B19, influenza, CMV and Epstein-Barr virus appeared linked to several top co-occurrence clusters. When presence/absence was analysed, sequencing depth was taken to be roughly uniform across donors.

Healthy bone marrow donors supplied every sample. Sequencing input: PBMCs. The receptor was derived from a woman in her 30s in good health and CMV-seropositive.

CDR3 coding DNA: TGTGCCAGCGGACAGGGCGGGTCACCCCTCCACTTT. It encodes CASGQGGSPLHF. The genes are TRBV7-9 and TRBJ1-6; 8 bases align to TRBD1. The CDR3 contains 12 residues. The germline CDR1 and CDR2 sequences are SEHNR and FQNEAQ (reference sequence). V gave up 8 bases and J gave up 10 bases; unmatched junction bases: 4.